The 24 T cell receptor beta chains reported below all come from one sample, sequenced in a study of cytomegalovirus exposure and HLA in healthy donors. PCR used 60 Vbeta primers and 13 Jbeta primers. TCRdb's copy holds only in-frame clones and misses some; the assay was immunoSEQ multiplex PCR. Of more than 75,000 clones detected, more than 75% appear once; the ten largest clones hold over 3%. What was sequenced was PBMCs. The receptor source for this set is a woman aged 40-49 years in good health and CMV-seronegative.

This chain uses TRBV29-1 with TRBJ2-4, with 7 bases fitting TRBD1. V gave up 6 bases and J gave up 7 bases; unmatched junction bases: 9. CDR3 size: 13 residues. Per the germline V gene, CDR1 is SQVTM and CDR2 is ANQGSEA. This chain's CDR3 is CSVAGQDINIQYF. The CDR3 DNA reads as TGCAGCGTCGCCGGACAGGATATTAACATTCAGTACTTC.

This chain joins TRBV21-1 and TRBJ1-3; the table's D call TRBD1 went unverified against the DNA. TRBV21-1 counts as a pseudogene. This CDR3 region has 17 residues. The CDR3 nucleotides are TGTGCCAGCAGCGTCCGACCGGACAGGGTAGAGGGAAACACCATATATTTT. Its protein product is CASSVRPDRVEGNTIYF.

The rearrangement uses TRBV5-1 and TRBJ1-2; TRBD1 matches 7 bases. The length of the CDR3 is 13 residues. From germline, CDR1 is SGHRS and CDR2 YFSETQ. The trim removed 2 bases at V and 8 bases at J, leaving 6 bases unmatched. CDR3 protein: CASSLTGAEGYTF. CDR3 nucleotide sequence: TGCGCCAGCAGCTTAACAGGGGCGGAGGGCTACACCTTC.

The V gene is TRBV7-3, the J gene TRBJ2-6; weak D call: TRBD1 (5 bases). The CDR3 is 16 residues long. V lost 5 bases and J 1 base, leaving 12 bases between the germline ends. Germline V gene lookup returns CDR1 SGHTA and CDR2 FQGTGA. The CDR3 protein is CASSEQVGSGANVLTF. For the CDR3, the DNA is TGTGCCAGCAGCGAACAGGTTGGATCTGGGGCCAACGTCCTGACTTTC.

This clone was detected only a few times. The chain has TRBV2 and TRBJ2-5; the match to TRBD1 covers 9 bases. J lost 5 bases, V lost 4 bases, and 5 bases had no gene match. The CDR3 is 14 residues long. Germline CDR1 reads SNHLY; CDR2 reads FYNNEI. The CDR3 loop reads CASSGQGGTETQYF. The CDR3, as DNA: TGTGCCAGCAGTGGACAGGGGGGGACGGAGACCCAGTACTTC.

The gene calls are TRBV7-9 and TRBJ1-4; 8 positions match TRBD1. Germline CDR1 and CDR2: SEHNR and FQNEAQ (reference sequence). The CDR3 sequence is 14 residues long. Trimming at V came to 11 bases and at J to 8 bases, leaving 13 bases not matched to a gene. CDR3: CAFGLQGAREKLFF. In DNA, the CDR3 is TGTGCCTTTGGACTTCAGGGGGCACGAGAAAAACTGTTTTTT.

The V call is TRBV4-1, the J call TRBJ1-5; tentative D call: TRBD1 (5 bases). V shed 1 base and J shed 7 bases, with 17 bases lying between them. Germline V lookup: CDR1 MGHRA, CDR2 YSYEKL. The CDR3 is 16 residues long. The CDR3 sequence is CASSQASGWGGQPQHF. The DNA for the CDR3 is TGCGCCAGCAGCCAAGCATCGGGCTGGGGCGGCCAGCCCCAGCATTTT.

V gene TRBV6-6 combines with J gene TRBJ2-1; 7 bases match TRBD1. V lost 7 bases to trimming and J lost 1 base; unmatched junction nucleotides: 1. The CDR3 runs to 13 residues. Germline assignment: CDR1 MNHNY and CDR2 SVGAGI (reference sequence). The CDR3 DNA is TGTGCCAGCAACAGGGGTTCCTACAATGAGCAGTTCTTC. It encodes CASNRGSYNEQFF.

The rearrangement links TRBV29-1 to TRBJ2-7, with 8 bases aligning to TRBD2. This CDR3 has 11 amino acids. After removal of 6 bases from V and 9 bases from J, the junction contained 7 bases not matched to a gene. Looked up from germline, CDR1 is SQVTM and CDR2 is ANQGSEA. Written as DNA, the CDR3 is TGCAGCGTCAACGGGGGGGGGTTGCAGTACTTC. It encodes CSVNGGGLQYF.

V gene TRBV10-3 combines with J gene TRBJ1-4; D might be TRBD1 (6 bases). V was clipped by 3 bases and J by 1 base, with 6 bases between them. Germline CDR1 and CDR2: ENHRY and SYGVKD. This CDR3 contains 14 residues. The CDR3 DNA is TGTGCCATCAGTGAAGGGGGAACTAATGAAAAACTGTTTTTT. Its protein product is CAISEGGTNEKLFF.

This clone was found once. V usage is TRBV20-1 and J usage is TRBJ2-3; D ambiguous. V gave up 1 base and J gave up 5 bases, with 4 bases separating them. CDR1 is DFQATT and CDR2 is SNEGSKA in the germline V gene (reference sequence). The CDR3 loop spans 11 amino acids. CDR3 loop: CSARVVDTQYF. The CDR3 bases are TGCAGTGCTAGAGTAGTAGATACGCAGTATTTT.

The chain recombines TRBV10-3 with TRBJ1-6; D is uncertain. Trimming cost V 0 bases and J 1 base, with 10 bases left between them. This CDR3 has 17 residues. From germline, CDR1 is ENHRY and CDR2 SYGVKD. CDR3 nucleotide sequence: TGTGCCATCAGTGAGTCGGAGGGAGGGTCCTATAATTCACCCCTCCACTTT. Translating gives CAISESEGGSYNSPLHF.

This clone has only a few counts. The chain carries TRBV4-3 and TRBJ2-5, with 7 bases lining up with TRBD2. The trim removed 4 bases at V and 5 bases at J, leaving 10 bases unmatched. The CDR3 loop spans 15 amino acids. Germline CDR1 reads LGHNA; CDR2 reads YSLEER. The CDR3 is CASSLGGGGSETQYF. CDR3 nucleotides: TGCGCCAGCAGCCTAGGTGGGGGGGGATCCGAGACCCAGTACTTC.

The chain joins TRBV4-1 to TRBJ1-1, with D possibly matching TRBD1 (6 bases). From germline, CDR1 is MGHRA and CDR2 YSYEKL. The V gene lost 4 bases and the J gene lost 0 bases, with 9 bases spanning the gap. The CDR3 spans 14 residues. Here the CDR3 reads CASSLGGLNTEAFF. The CDR3 nucleotides read TGCGCCAGCAGCCTAGGGGGTCTGAACACTGAAGCTTTCTTT.

The chain carries TRBV10-1 and TRBJ2-1; TRBD2 agrees at 11 bases. The CDR3 contains 16 residues. From germline, CDR1 is WNHNN and CDR2 SYGVQD (reference sequence). V was pared by 5 bases and J by 4 bases, with 7 bases of the junction left unmatched. The CDR3 nucleotides are TGCGCCAGCAGTACGACTAGCGGGGAGAATTACAATGAGCAGTTCTTC. Amino acids: CASSTTSGENYNEQFF.

V is TRBV5-6 and J is TRBJ1-5, with D possibly TRBD1 on 6 matching bases. The CDR3 has 17 residues. V dropped 2 bases and J dropped 2 bases, with 17 bases sitting between them. Per the germline V gene, CDR1 is SGHDT and CDR2 is YYEEEE. This chain's CDR3 is CASSLNARHRGNQPQHF. DNA of the CDR3: TGTGCCAGCAGCTTAAACGCCCGGCACAGGGGCAATCAGCCCCAGCATTTT. The whole variable domain, remainder taken from reference TRBV5-6 and TRBJ1-5, is DAGVTQSPTHLIKTRGQQVTLRCSPKSGHDTVSWYQQALGQGPQFIFQYYEEEERQRGNFPDRFSGHQFPNYSSELNVNALLLGDSALYLCASSLNARHRGNQPQHFGDGTRLSIL.

In its sample, this clone was seen once. The J gene is TRBJ1-3, the V gene TRBV15, with a tentative D call TRBD1 (5 bases). CDR3 length: 16 amino acids. Trimming removed 3 bases from V and 2 bases from J, with 14 bases in between. Germline V CDR1 and CDR2: LNHNV, YYDKDF (reference sequence). CDR3 sequence (DNA): TGTGCCACCAGCAGCGTCCCAGGGTTAACTGGAAACACCATATATTTT. The encoded protein is CATSSVPGLTGNTIYF.

This chain connects TRBV4-2 to TRBJ1-1; 7 nucleotides match TRBD1. CDR3 size: 14 residues. J gave up 5 bases and V 1 base, and 4 bases lay outside the gene matches. CDR1 and CDR2 from the germline V gene are LGHNA and YNFKEQ. CDR3 DNA sequence: TGTGCCAGCAGCCAAGTCAGGGGGGAAACTGAAGCTTTCTTT. It specifies CASSQVRGETEAFF.

This clone appeared a few times. The chain carries TRBV4-3 and TRBJ1-2, with D possibly matching TRBD1 (5 bases). V shed 0 bases and J shed 8 bases, with 13 bases lying between them. The CDR3 runs 14 residues. The V gene's germline CDR1 is LGHNA and CDR2 YSLEER. CDR3 in DNA: TGCGCCAGCAGCCAAGAGGGGGGGGGTTGGGGCTACACCTTC. Amino acid sequence: CASSQEGGGWGYTF.

The gene calls are TRBV15 and TRBJ2-3, with 8 bases aligning to TRBD2. Germline V lookup: CDR1 LNHNV, CDR2 YYDKDF (reference sequence). The CDR3 extends over 15 amino acids. Losses at the gene ends were 5 bases for V and 2 bases for J; bases not matched to a gene: 6. CDR3 loop: CATSAGLADTDTQYF. The CDR3 bases are TGTGCCACCAGCGCAGGACTAGCAGACACAGATACGCAGTATTTT.

J is TRBJ2-1 and V is TRBV9; D is possibly TRBD2 (7 bases). CDR3 length: 14 residues. Germline V lookup: CDR1 SGDLS, CDR2 YYNGEE. Trimming pared 2 bases from V and 15 bases from J, leaving 21 bases between. CDR3 in amino acids: CASSVGGAQPLTFF. In DNA form, the CDR3 reads TGTGCCAGCAGCGTTGGGGGGGCCCAGCCTTTAACGTTCTTC.

The chain has TRBV30 and TRBJ1-5; TRBD1 might be the D (5 bases). Germline CDR1 and CDR2: GTSNPN and SVGIG (reference sequence). This CDR3 is 15 amino acids long. V dropped 2 bases and J dropped 5 bases, with 16 bases sitting between them. The CDR3 coding sequence is TGTGCCTGGAGTCTCGGGGGGAGGCTCCATCAGCCCCAGCATTTT. It encodes CAWSLGGRLHQPQHF.

The chain joins TRBV9 to TRBJ2-1; a possible D gene is TRBD1 (6 bases). The CDR3 extends over 17 amino acids. Germline CDR1 SGDLS, CDR2 YYNGEE. The V end was cut by 0 bases, the J end by 1 base, with 14 bases between. This CDR3 reads CASSVDRVPTSYNEQFF. In DNA form, the CDR3 reads TGTGCCAGCAGCGTAGACAGGGTCCCCACTTCCTACAATGAGCAGTTCTTC.

CDR3 region: CASSQQGDTDTQYF. CDR3 nucleotide sequence: TGTGCCAGCAGCCAACAAGGGGACACAGATACGCAGTATTTT. J is TRBJ2-3 and V is TRBV7-6; a weak D match, TRBD1 (5 bases). The CDR3 contains 14 residues. Germline lookup yields CDR1 SGHVS and CDR2 FNYEAQ. Trimming left V 5 bases short and J 2 bases short, with 11 bases between.